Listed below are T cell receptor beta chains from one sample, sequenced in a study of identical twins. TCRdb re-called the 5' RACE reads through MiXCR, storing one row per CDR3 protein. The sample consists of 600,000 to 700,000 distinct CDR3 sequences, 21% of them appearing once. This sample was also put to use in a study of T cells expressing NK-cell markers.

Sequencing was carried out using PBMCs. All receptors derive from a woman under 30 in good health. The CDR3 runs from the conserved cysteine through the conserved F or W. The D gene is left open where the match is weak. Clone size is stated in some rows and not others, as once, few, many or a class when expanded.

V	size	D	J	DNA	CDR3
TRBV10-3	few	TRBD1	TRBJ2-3	TGTGCCATCAGGAACCAGGGGGCCGGTGATACGCAGTATTTT	CAIRNQGAGDTQYF
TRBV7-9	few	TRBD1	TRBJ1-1	TGTGCCAGCAGCTTAGGGGCGGACAGGGCAGCTTTCTTT	CASSLGADRAAFF
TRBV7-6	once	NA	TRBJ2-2	TGTGCCAGCAGTCGCGGGAGACAGGGATTCACCGGGGAGCTGTTTTTT	CASSRGRQGFTGELFF
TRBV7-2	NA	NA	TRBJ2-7	TGTGCCAGCAGCTTAGCTTACGGGGTATCCTACGAGCAGTACTTC	CASSLAYGVSYEQYF
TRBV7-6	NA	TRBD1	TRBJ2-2	TGTGCCAGCAGCCCCGACCCCGGGACAGGGGATGACGGGGAGCTGTTTTTT	CASSPDPGTGDDGELFF
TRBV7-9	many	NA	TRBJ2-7	TGTGCCAGCAGCTCCCGGACCCGAGAGGTATACGAGCAGTACTTC	CASSSRTREVYEQYF
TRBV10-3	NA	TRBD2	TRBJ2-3	TGTGCCAACGGGAGGGGGTTAACAGATACGCAGTATTTT	CANGRGLTDTQYF
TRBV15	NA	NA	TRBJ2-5	TGTGCCACCAGCACATTAGAGACCCAGTACTTC	CATSTLETQYF
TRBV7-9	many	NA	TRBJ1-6	TGTGCCAGCAGCTTAAAGGAGCTTATCAATTCACCCCTCCACTTT	CASSLKELINSPLHF
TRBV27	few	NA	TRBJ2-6	TGTGCCAGCACCTCCCACTCTGGGGCCAACGTCCTGACTTTC	CASTSHSGANVLTF
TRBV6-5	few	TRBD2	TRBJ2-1	TGTGCCAGCAGTTACGGGCGGGGGGGCCGTTTGAATGAGCAGTTCTTC	CASSYGRGGRLNEQFF
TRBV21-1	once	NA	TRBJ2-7	TGTGCCAGCAGCAAAAACAGATCCCTTAACGAGCAGTACTTC	CASSKNRSLNEQYF
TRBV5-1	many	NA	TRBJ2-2	TGCGCCAGCAGCTTGGTCCGACCGAACACCGGGGAGCTGTTTTTT	CASSLVRPNTGELFF
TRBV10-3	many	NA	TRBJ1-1	TGTGCCATCAGTGAGGTGAACACTGAAGCTTTCTTT	CAISEVNTEAFF
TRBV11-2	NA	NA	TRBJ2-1	TGTGCCAGCAGCTTAGCCGTTGGGGTTCGGGAGCAGTTCTTC	CASSLAVGVREQFF
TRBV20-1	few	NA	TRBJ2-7	TGCAGTGCTATTCCGGGAGTAAGCTCCTACGAGCAGTACTTC	CSAIPGVSSYEQYF
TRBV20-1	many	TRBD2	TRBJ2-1	TGCAGTGCGGTAGCGGGGGGAACGCGGAATGAGCAGTTCTTC	CSAVAGGTRNEQFF
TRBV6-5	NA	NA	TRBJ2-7	TGTGCCAGCAGTTACCCCATATCGACAGCTCCCTCCTACGAGCAGTACTTC	CASSYPISTAPSYEQYF
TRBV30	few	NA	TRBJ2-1	TGTGCCTGGAGTAAGGGATCAAGCGCCAATGAGCAGTTCTTC	CAWSKGSSANEQFF
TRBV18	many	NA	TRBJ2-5	TGTGCCAGCTCACAAAACAGGGAGACCCAGTACTTC	CASSQNRETQYF
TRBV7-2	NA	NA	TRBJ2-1	TGTGCCAGCAGCTTAGAAGTTAACTACAATGAGCAGTTCTTC	CASSLEVNYNEQFF
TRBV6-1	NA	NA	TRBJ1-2	TGTGCCAGCAGCCGTGGTGTGTTCTATGGCTACACCTTC	CASSRGVFYGYTF
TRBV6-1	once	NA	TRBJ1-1	TGTGCCAGCAGTGTTGAGCGGGACACTGAAGCTTTCTTT	CASSVERDTEAFF
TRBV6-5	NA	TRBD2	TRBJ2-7	TGTGCCAGCAGTTACCGTCTAGCGGGAGGGCCTTCCTACGAGCAGTACTTC	CASSYRLAGGPSYEQYF